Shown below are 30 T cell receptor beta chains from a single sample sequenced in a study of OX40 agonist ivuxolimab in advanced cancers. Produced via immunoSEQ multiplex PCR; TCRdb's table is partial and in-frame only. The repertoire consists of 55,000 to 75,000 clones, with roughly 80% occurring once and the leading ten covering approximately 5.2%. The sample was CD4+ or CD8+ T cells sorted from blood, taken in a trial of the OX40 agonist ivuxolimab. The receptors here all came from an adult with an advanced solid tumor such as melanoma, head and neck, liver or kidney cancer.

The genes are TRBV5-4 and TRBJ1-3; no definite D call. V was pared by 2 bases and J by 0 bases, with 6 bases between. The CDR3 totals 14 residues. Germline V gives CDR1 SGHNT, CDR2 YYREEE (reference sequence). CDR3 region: CASSLPDSGNTIYF. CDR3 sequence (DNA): TGTGCCAGCAGCTTACCCGACTCTGGAAACACCATATATTTT.

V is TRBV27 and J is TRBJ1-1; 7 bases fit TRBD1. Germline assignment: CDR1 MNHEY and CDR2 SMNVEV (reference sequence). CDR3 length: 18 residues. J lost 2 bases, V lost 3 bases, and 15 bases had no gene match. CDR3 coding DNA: TGTGCCAGCAGTTTGTGGTCGGGGCAGGGGGTAGGAAACACTGAAGCTTTCTTT. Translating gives CASSLWSGQGVGNTEAFF.

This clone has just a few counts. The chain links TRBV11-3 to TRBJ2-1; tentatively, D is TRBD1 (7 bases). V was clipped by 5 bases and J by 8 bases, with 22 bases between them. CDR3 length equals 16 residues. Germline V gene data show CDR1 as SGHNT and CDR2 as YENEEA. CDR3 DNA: TGTGCCAGCAGCCAGGGGGGTACGGGGATCCCGGATGAGCAGTTCTTC. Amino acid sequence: CASSQGGTGIPDEQFF.

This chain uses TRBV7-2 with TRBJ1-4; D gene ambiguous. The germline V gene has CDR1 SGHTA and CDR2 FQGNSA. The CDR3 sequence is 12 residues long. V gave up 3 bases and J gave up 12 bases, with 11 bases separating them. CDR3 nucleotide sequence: TGTGCCAGCAGCTTTACCGAGCGGGAACTGTTTTTT. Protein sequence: CASSFTERELFF.

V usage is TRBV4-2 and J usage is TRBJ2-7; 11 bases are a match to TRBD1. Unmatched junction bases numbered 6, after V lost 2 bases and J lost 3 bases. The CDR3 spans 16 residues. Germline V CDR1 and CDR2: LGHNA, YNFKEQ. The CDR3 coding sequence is TGTGCCAGCAGCCAAATTGGACAGGGGGCCGGCTACGAGCAGTACTTC. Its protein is CASSQIGQGAGYEQYF.

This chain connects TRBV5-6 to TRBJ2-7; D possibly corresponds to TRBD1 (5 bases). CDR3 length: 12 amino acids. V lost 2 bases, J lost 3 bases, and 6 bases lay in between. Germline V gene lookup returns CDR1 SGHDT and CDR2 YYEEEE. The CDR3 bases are TGTGCCAGCAGCTTCGACAGCTACGAGCAGTACTTC. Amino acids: CASSFDSYEQYF.

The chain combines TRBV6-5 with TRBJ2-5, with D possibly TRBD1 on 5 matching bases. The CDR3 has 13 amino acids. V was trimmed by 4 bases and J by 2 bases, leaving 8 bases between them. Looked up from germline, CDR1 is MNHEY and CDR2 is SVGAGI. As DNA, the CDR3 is TGTGCCAGCAGTTCGCCAGGGCAAGAGACCCAGTACTTC. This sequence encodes CASSSPGQETQYF.

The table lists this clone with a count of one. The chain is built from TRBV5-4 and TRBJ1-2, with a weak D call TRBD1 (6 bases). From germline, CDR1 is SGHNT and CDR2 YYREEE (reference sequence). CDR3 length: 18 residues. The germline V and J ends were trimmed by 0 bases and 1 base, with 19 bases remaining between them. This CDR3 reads CASSLGPGGTPNNYGYTF. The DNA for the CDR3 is TGTGCCAGCAGCTTGGGCCCCGGTGGGACACCTAATAACTATGGCTACACCTTC.

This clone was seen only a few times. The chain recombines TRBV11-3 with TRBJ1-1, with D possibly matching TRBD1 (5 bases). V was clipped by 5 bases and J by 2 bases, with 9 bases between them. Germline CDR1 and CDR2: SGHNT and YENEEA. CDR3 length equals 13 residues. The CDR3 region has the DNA TGTGCCAGCAGCCAGGGAACTAACACTGAAGCTTTCTTT. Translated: CASSQGTNTEAFF.

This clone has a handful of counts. The CDR3 sequence: CASSPGLAGGDEQFF. In DNA form, the CDR3 reads TGTGCCAGCTCACCCGGACTAGCGGGAGGCGATGAGCAGTTCTTC. This chain uses TRBV18 with TRBJ2-1, with 14 bases aligning to TRBD2. Germline V gives CDR1 KGHSH, CDR2 LQKENI. Trimming at V came to 3 bases and at J to 8 bases, leaving 3 bases not matched to a gene. The CDR3 runs to 15 residues.

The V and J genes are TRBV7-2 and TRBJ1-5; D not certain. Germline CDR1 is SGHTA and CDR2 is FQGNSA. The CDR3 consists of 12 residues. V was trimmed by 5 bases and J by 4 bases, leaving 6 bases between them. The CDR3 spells CASSTQNQPQHF. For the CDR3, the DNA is TGTGCCAGCAGCACCCAAAATCAGCCCCAGCATTTT.

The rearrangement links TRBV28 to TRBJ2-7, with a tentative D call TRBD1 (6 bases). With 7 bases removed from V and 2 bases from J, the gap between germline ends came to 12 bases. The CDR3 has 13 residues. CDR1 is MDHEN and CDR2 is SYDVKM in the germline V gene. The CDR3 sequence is CASKTGTTYEQYF. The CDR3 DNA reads TGTGCCAGCAAGACAGGTACTACCTACGAGCAGTACTTC.

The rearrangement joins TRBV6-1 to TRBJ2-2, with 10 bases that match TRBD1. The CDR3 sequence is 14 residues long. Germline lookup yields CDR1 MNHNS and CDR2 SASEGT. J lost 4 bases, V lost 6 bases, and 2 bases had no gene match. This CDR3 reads CASSWTGGTGELFF. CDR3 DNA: TGTGCCAGCAGCTGGACAGGGGGCACCGGGGAGCTGTTTTTT.

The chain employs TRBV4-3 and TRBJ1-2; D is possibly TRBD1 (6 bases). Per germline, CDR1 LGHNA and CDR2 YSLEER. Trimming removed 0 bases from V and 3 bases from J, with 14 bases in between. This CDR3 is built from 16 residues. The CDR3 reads CASSQDLARGDYGYTF. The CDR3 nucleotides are TGCGCCAGCAGCCAAGATTTAGCCAGGGGTGACTATGGCTACACCTTC.

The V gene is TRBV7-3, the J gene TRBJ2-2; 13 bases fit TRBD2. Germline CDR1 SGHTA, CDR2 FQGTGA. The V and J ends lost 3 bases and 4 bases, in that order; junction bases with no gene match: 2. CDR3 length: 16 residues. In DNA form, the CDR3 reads TGTGCCAGCAGCTTTACTAGCGGGAGGGGCACCGGGGAGCTGTTTTTT. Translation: CASSFTSGRGTGELFF.

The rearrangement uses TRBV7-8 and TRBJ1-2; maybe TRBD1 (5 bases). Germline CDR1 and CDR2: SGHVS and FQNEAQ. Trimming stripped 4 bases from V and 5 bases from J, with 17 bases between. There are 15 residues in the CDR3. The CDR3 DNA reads TGTGCCAGCAGCTCAGTCTTGGGGGGAATATATGGCTACACCTTC. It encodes CASSSVLGGIYGYTF.

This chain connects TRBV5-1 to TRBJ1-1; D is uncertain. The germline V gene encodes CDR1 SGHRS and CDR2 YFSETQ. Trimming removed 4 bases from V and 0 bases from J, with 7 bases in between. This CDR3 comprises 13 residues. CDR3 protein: CASSAQVNTEAFF. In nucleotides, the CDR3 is TGCGCCAGCAGCGCACAAGTGAACACTGAAGCTTTCTTT.

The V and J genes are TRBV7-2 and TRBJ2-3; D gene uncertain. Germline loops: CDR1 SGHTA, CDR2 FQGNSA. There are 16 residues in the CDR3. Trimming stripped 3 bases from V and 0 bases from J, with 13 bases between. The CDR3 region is CASSLGTYTSTDTQYF. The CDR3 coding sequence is TGTGCCAGCAGCTTGGGAACTTACACCAGCACAGATACGCAGTATTTT.

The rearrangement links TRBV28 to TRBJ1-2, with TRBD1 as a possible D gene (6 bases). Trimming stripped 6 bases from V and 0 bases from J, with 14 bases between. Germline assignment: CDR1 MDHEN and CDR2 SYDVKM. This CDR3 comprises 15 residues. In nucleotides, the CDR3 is TGTGCCAGCAGCCTCCCCGCAGGGGCTAACTATGGCTACACCTTC. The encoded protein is CASSLPAGANYGYTF.

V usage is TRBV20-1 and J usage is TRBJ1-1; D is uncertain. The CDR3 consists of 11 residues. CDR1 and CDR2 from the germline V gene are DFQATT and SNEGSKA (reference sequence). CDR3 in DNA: TGCAGGGTACCGGCGAACACTGAAGCTTTCTTT. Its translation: CRVPANTEAFF.

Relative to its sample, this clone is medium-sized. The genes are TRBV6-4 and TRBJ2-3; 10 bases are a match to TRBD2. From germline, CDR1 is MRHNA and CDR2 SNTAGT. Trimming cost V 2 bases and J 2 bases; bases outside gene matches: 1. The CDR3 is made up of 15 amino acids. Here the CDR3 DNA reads TGTGCCAGCAGTGACAGCGGGGGGGCCACAGATACGCAGTATTTT. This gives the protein CASSDSGGATDTQYF.

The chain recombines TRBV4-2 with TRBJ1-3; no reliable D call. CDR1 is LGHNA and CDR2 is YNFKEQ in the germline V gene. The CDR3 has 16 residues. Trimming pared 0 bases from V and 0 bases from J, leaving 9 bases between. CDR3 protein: CASSQDSIGSGNTIYF. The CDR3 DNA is TGTGCCAGCAGCCAAGATAGCATCGGCTCTGGAAACACCATATATTTT.

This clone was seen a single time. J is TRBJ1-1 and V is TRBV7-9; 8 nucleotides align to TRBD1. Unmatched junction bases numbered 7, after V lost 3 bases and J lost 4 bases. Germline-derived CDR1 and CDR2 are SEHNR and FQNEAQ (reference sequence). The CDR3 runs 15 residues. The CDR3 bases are TGTGCCAGCAGCTTGGACAGGGTGGTAAGCACTGAAGCTTTCTTT. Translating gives CASSLDRVVSTEAFF.

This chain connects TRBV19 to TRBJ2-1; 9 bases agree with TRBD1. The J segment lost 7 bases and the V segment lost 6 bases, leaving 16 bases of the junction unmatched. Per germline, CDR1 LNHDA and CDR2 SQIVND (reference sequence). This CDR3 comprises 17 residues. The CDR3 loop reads CASSSGTGFPSGNEQFF. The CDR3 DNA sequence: TGTGCCAGTAGCTCCGGGACAGGGTTCCCCTCGGGGAATGAGCAGTTCTTC.

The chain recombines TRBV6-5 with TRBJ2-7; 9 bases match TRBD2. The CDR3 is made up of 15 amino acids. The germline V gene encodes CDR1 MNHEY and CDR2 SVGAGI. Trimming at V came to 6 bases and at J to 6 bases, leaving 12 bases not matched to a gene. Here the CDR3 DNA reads TGTGCCAGCAGCTTCCAACGGGGACTAGCCTGCGAGCAGTACTTC. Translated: CASSFQRGLACEQYF.

CDR3 nucleotide sequence: TGCGCCAGCAGCTTGTACGGGTTACTGAACACTGAAGCTTTCTTT. Amino acids: CASSLYGLLNTEAFF. The chain carries TRBV5-1 and TRBJ1-1; D is unresolved. Deletions cut 1 base from V and 0 bases from J, with 10 bases between. This CDR3 has 15 residues. Germline V lookup: CDR1 SGHRS, CDR2 YFSETQ.

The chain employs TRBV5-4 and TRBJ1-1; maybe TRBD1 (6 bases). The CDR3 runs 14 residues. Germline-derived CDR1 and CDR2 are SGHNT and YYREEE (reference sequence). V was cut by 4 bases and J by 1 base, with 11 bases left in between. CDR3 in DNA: TGTGCCAGCAGCCTGGGGGCCGCGAACACTGAAGCTTTCTTT. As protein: CASSLGAANTEAFF. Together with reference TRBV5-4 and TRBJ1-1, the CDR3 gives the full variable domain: ETGVTQSPTHLIKTRGQQVTLRCSSQSGHNTVSWYQQALGQGPQFIFQYYREEENGRGNFPPRFSGLQFPNYSSELNVNALELDDSALYLCASSLGAANTEAFFGQGTRLTVV.

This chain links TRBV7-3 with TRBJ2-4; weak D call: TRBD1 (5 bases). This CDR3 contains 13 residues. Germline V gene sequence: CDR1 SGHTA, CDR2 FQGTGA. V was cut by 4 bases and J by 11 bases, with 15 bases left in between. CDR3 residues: CASSSTQGLVQYF. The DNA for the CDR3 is TGTGCCAGCAGCTCCACCCAGGGCTTAGTTCAGTACTTC.

The CDR3 loop reads CASSPDWSTEAFF. As DNA, the CDR3 is TGTGCCAGCTCACCAGACTGGTCCACTGAAGCTTTCTTT. V and J are TRBV18 and TRBJ1-1; no clear D. Germline assignment: CDR1 KGHSH and CDR2 LQKENI. Trimming took off 2 bases at V and 4 bases at J, with 8 bases between the two ends. This CDR3 comprises 13 residues.

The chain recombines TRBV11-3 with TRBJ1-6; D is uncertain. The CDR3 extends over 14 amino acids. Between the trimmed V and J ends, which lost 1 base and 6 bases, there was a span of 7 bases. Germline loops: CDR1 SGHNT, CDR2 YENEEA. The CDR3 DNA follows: TGTGCCAGCAGCTTAGTGTATAGTAATTCACCCCTCCACTTT. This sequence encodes CASSLVYSNSPLHF.